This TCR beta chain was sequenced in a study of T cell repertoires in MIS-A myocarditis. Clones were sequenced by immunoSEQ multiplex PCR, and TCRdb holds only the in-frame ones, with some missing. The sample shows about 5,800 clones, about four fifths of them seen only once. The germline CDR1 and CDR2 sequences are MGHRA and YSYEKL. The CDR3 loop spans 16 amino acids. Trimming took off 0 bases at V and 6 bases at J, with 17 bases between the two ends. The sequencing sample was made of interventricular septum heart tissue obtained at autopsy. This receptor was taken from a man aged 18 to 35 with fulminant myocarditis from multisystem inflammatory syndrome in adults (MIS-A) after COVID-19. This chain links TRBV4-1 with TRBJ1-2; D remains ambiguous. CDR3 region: CASSQDLRPGHNGYTF. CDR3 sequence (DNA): TGCGCCAGCAGCCAAGATCTTCGGCCAGGCCATAATGGCTACACCTTC.